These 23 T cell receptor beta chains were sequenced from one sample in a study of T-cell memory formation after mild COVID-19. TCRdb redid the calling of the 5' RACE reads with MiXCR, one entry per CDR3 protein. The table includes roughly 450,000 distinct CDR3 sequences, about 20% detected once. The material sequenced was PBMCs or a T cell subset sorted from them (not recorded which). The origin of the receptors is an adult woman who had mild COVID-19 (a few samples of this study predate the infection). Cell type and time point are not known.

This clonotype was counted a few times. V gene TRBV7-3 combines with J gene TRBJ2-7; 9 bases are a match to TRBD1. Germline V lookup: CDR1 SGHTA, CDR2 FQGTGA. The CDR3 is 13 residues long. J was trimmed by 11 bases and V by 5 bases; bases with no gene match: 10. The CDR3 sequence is CASSPGTGSGKYF. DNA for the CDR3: TGTGCCAGCAGCCCAGGGACAGGGAGCGGGAAGTACTTC. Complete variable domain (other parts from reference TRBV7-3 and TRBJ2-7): GAGVSQTPSNKVTEKGKYVELRCDPISGHTALYWYRQSLGQGPEFLIYFQGTGAADDSGLPNDRFFAVRPEGSVSTLKIQRTERGDSAVYLCASSPGTGSGKYFGPGTRLTVT.

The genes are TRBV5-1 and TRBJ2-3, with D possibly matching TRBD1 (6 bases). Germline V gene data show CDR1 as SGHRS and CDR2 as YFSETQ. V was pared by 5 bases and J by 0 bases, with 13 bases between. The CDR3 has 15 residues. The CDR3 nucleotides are TGCGCCAGCAGACGGGACACCACTAGCACAGATACGCAGTATTTT. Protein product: CASRRDTTSTDTQYF.

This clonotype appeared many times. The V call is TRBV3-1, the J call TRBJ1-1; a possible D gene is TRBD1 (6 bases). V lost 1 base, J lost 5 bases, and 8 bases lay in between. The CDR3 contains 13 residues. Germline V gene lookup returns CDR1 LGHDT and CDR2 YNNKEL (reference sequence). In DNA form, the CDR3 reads TGTGCCAGCAGCCAAGGAGGGGGAACTGAAGCTTTCTTT. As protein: CASSQGGGTEAFF.

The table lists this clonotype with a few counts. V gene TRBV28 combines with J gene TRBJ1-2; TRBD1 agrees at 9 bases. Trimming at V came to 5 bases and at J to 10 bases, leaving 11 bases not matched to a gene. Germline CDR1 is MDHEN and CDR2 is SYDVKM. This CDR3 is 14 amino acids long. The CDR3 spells CASSGDREPFVYTF. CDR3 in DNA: TGTGCCAGCAGTGGGGACAGGGAGCCGTTTGTCTACACCTTC.

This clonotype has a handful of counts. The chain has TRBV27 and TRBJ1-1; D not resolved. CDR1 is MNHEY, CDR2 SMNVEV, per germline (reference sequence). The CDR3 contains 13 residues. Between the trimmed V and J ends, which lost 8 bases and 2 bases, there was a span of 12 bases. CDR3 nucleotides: TGTGCCAGCGGGTTTTGGGGTAACACTGAAGCTTTCTTT. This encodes CASGFWGNTEAFF.

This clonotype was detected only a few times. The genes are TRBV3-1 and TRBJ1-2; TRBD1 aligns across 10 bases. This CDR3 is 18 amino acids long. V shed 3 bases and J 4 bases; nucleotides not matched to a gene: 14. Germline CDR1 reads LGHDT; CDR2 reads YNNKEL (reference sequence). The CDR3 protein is CASSHTVGGDRGPYGYTF. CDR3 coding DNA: TGTGCCAGCAGCCATACAGTAGGGGGGGACAGGGGACCCTATGGCTACACCTTC. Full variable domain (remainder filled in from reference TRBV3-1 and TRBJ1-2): DTAVSQTPKYLVTQMGNDKSIKCEQNLGHDTMYWYKQDSKKFLKIMFSYNNKELIINETVPNRFSPKSPDKAHLNLHINSLELGDSAVYFCASSHTVGGDRGPYGYTFGSGTRLTVV.

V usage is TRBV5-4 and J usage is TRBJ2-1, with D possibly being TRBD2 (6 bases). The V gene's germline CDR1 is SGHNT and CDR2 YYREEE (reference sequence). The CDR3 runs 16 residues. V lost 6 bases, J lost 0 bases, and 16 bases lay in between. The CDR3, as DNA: TGTGCCAGCAAGGGCGATCTAGCGAACTCCTACAATGAGCAGTTCTTC. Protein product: CASKGDLANSYNEQFF. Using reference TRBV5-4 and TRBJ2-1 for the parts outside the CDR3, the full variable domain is ETGVTQSPTHLIKTRGQQVTLRCSSQSGHNTVSWYQQALGQGPQFIFQYYREEENGRGNFPPRFSGLQFPNYSSELNVNALELDDSALYLCASKGDLANSYNEQFFGPGTRLTVL.

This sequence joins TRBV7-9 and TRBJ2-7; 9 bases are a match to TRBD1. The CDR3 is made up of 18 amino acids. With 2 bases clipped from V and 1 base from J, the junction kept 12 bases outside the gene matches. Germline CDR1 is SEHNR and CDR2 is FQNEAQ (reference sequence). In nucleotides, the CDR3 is TGTGCCAGCAGCTTAAGTCGCGGTGCTGGGACAGGGTCCTACGAGCAGTACTTC. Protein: CASSLSRGAGTGSYEQYF.

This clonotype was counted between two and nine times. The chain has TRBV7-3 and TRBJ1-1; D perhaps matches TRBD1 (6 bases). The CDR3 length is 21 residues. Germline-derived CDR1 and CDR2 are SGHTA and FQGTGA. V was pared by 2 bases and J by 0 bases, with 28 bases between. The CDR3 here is CASSLVGTGFPRPSLNTEAFF. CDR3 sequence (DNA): TGTGCCAGCAGCTTAGTGGGCACAGGGTTTCCCCGACCGTCCTTGAACACTGAAGCTTTCTTT.

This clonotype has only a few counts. The CDR3 region is CASSSDVASTDTQYF. CDR3 bases: TGTGCCAGCAGTTCCGACGTAGCTAGCACAGATACGCAGTATTTT. V and J are TRBV2 and TRBJ2-3; no definite D call. Between the trimmed V and J ends, which lost 5 bases and 0 bases, there was a span of 12 bases. CDR1 and CDR2 from the germline V gene are SNHLY and FYNNEI. This CDR3 comprises 15 residues.

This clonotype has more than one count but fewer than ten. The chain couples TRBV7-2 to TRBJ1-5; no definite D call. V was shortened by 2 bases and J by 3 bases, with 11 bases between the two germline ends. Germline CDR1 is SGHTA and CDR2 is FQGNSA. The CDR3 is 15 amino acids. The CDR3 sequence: CASSLIPDLNQPQHF. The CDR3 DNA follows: TGTGCCAGCAGCTTAATTCCCGACCTCAATCAGCCCCAGCATTTT.

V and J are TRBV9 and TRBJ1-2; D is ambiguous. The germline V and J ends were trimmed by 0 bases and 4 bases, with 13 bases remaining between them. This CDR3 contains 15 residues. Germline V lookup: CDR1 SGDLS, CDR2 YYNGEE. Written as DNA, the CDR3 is TGTGCCAGCAGCGTAGGAGTGGACCGGAGCTATGGCTACACCTTC. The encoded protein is CASSVGVDRSYGYTF.

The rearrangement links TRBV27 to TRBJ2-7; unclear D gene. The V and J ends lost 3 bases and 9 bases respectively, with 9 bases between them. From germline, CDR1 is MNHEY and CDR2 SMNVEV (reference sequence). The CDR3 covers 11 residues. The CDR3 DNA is TGTGCCAGCAGTTTGGCCCCCCGGCAGTACTTC. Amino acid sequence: CASSLAPRQYF.

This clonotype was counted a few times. The CDR3 protein is CASSLGQPRGYTF. The DNA for the CDR3 is TGTGCCAGCAGCTTGGGACAGCCTAGGGGGTACACCTTC. The chain couples TRBV5-6 to TRBJ1-2; tentatively, D is TRBD1 (6 bases). CDR1 is SGHDT, CDR2 YYEEEE, per germline. The CDR3 length is 13 residues. Trimming shortened V by 0 bases and J by 11 bases, and 14 bases separated the two germline ends.

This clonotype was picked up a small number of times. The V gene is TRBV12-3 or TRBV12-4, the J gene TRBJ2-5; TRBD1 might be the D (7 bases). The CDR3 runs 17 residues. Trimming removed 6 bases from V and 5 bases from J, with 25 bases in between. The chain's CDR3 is CASSYLISTGAGETQYF. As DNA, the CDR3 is TGTGCCAGCAGCTACCTAATCTCTACAGGGGCGGGGGAGACCCAGTACTTC.

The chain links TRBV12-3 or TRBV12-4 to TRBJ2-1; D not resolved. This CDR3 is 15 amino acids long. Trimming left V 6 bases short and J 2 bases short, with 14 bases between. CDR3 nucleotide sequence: TGTGCCAGCAGGAGCCCTGGCATAGCCTACAATGAGCAGTTCTTC. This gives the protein CASRSPGIAYNEQFF.

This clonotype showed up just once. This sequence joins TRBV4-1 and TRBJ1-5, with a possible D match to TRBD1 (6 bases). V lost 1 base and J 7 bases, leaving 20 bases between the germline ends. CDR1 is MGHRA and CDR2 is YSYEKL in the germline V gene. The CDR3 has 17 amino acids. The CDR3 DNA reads TGCGCCAGCAGCCAAGCTCCCGGGGGGGCTCGGGGCCAGCCCCAGCATTTT. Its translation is CASSQAPGGARGQPQHF.

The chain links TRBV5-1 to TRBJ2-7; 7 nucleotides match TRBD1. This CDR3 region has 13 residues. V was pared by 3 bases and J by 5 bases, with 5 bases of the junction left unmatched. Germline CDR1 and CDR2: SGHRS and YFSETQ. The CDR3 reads CASSSGTAHEQYF. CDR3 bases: TGCGCCAGCAGCTCAGGGACAGCCCACGAGCAGTACTTC.

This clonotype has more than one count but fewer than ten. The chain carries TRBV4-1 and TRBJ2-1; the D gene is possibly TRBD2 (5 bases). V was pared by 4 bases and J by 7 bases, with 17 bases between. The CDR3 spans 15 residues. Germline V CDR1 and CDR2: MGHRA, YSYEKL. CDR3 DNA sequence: TGCGCCAGCAGCCTGGGATTTACTCGGGGAAATGAGCAGTTCTTC. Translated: CASSLGFTRGNEQFF.

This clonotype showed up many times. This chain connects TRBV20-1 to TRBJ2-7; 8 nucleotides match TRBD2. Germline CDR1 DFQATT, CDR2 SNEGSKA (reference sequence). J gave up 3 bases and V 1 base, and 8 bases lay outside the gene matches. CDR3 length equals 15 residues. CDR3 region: CSARAPLAAHYEQYF. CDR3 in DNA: TGCAGTGCTAGAGCCCCACTAGCGGCCCACTACGAGCAGTACTTC.

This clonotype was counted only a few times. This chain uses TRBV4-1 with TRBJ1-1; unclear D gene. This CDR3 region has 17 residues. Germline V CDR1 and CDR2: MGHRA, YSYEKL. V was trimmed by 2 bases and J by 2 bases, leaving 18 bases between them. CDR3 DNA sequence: TGCGCCAGCAGCCAATTGGGCAGGCCTCCTCTAAACACTGAAGCTTTCTTT. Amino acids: CASSQLGRPPLNTEAFF.

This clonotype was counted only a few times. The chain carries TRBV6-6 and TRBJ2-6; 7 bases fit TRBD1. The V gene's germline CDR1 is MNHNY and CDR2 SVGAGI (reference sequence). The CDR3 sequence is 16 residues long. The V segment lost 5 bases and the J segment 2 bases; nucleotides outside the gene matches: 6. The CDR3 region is CASSTKTGAGANVLTF. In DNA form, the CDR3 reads TGTGCCAGCAGTACCAAAACAGGGGCTGGGGCCAACGTCCTGACTTTC.

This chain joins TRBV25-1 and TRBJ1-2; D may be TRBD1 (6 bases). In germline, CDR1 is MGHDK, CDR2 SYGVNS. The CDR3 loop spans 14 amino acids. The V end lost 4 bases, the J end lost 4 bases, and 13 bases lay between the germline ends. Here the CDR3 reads CASSGTGSTYGYTF. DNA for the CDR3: TGTGCCAGCAGTGGAACAGGGAGCACCTATGGCTACACCTTC.